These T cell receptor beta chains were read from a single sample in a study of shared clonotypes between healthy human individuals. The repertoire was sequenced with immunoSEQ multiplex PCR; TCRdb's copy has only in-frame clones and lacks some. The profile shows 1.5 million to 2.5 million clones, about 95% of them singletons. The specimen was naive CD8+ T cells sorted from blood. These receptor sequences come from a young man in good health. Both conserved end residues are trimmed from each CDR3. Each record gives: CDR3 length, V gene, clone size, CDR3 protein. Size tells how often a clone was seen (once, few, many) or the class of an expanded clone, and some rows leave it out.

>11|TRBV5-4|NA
ASSLDRGYEQY
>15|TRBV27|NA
ASSSLTVTGDTYEQY
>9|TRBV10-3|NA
APVWGSEQY
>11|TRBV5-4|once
ASSLWADHEQY
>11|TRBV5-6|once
ASSLGIKETQY
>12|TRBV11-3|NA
ASSKGIPYNEQF
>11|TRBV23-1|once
ASSQNESQPQH
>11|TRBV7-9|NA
ASSLASREKQF
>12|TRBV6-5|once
ASSRTGQNTEAF
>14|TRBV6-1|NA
ASSDFRLATYNEQF
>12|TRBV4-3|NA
ASSQVDGPDEQY
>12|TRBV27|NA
ASSLLAGDETQY
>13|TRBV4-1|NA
ASSQALQHTGELF
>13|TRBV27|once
ASSPTMGGNEKLF
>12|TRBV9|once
ASSVGGGDNEQF
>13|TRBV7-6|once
ASSLKVQGRDEQF
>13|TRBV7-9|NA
ASSLSEGGGNTIY
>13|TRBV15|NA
ATSKGTSGNDEQF
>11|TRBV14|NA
ASSQGIRDEQY
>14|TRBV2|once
ASSEALGEREETQY
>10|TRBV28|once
AEGSYNSPLH
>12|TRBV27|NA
ASSFVQGNEKLF
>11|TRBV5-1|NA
ASSETVGNTIY
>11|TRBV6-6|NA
ASSYSTRNEQY
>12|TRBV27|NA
ASSLYPTNEKLF
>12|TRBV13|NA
ATPGQSTNYGYT
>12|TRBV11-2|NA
ASSLQRGYNEQF
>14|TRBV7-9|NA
ASSSVVGQATYEQY
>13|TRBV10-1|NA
ASSELRLNTGELF
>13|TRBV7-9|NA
ASTHPGQGAGGYT
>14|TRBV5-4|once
ASSYSLTGETEKLF
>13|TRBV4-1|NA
ASSHGVLGNQPQH
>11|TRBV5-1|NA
ASSLDGDNEQF
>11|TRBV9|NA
ASTQGTNEKLF
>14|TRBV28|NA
ASTQTGGSSYNEQF
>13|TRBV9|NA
ASSVGGTPFYEQY
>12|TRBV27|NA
ASSLGQVNTEAF
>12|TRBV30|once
AWGPGGDFYGYT
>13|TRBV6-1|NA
ASSEGRGAPYEQY
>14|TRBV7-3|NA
ASRHYGGVSNQPQH
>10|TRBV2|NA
ASMFEENEQY
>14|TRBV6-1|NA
ASSEVTGSGANVLT
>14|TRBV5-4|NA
ASSELTMASTDTQY
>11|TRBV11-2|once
ASSPPGGDGYT
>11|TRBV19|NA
ASSGWTGQPQH
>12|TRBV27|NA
ASSLSATSYEQY